This T cell receptor (beta chain) was identified during a study of cytomegalovirus exposure and HLA in healthy donors listed by TCRdb under 2017. Background on the whole study: According to an earlier analysis of a few hundred of the donors, some 170 million T cells yielded roughly 100 million unique TCR beta sequences and about 300 Gb of sequence data. Approximately 300 gigabases of sequencing data and 91 million or so unique TCR sequences made up an early release that covered fewer than 650 HLA-typed donors. The genetic ancestry cluster associated with self-reported Caucasian donors included around 76% of the 300 to 400 genotyped donors. The aim of the study was to test whether cataloging public T cell receptors could identify signatures of past pathogen exposure. The study profiled the T cell repertoires of about 720 subjects by immunosequencing and related them to cytomegalovirus serostatus. Besides the first cohort of some 670 subjects, a separate validation cohort made up of 120 different subjects was used. High-throughput TCR immunosequencing, statistical association of individual TCRs with disease status, and machine learning were combined to predict cytomegalovirus infection status. To study patterns of TCR occurrence, a later analysis re-analyzed previously published TCR beta repertoires from 500 to 850 donors and added high-resolution HLA genotyping. Rather than drawing on any new phenotypic data, the later analysis identified candidate immune exposures from TCR beta sequences and the way those sequences occurred across donors. An earlier analysis of 587 of the donors used high-throughput TCR beta sequencing to judge whether each TCR beta V gene segment behaved as functional or pseudogenic. Donor age, sex, ethnicity and CMV serostatus were compiled together with the repertoire data. A later genetic analysis used genome-wide SNP genotypes for about 60% of the 666 donors, treating that subset as a discovery cohort. Every repertoire in the discovery cohort had been generated on one and the same sequencing platform. HLA typing covered class I and class II loci at four-digit resolution. Typing coverage differed by locus: A, B, C, DRB1 and DQB1 were typed in about 620-640 donors, DQA1 in about 550, DPA1 in some 610, and DPB1 in 472. Several DR-DQ haplotypes were handled as single units for association and clustering, since linkage in the cohort was strong. Among almost 400 genotyped donors of the cohort, an average of approximately 230,000 unique TCR beta nucleotide sequences were sequenced per donor, roughly 20% of them non-productive.

Spanning cysteine to phenylalanine, the CDR3 consists of 15 amino acids. The CDR3 DNA has 45 bases and is translated from base 1. CDR1 and CDR2 were assigned from the germline V gene as LGHNA and YSLEER. Ends trimmed: V by 0 bases, J by 5 bases; bases unmatched to a gene: 7. The cohort was made up of approximately 700 healthy bone marrow donors. All cohort members were sampled while nominally healthy, although unrecorded immune exposures were likely present. The donor was CMV seronegative and belonged to the group of several hundred seronegative cohort members. A peripheral blood sample was collected from each donor, and TCR beta sequencing was performed on peripheral blood mononuclear cells. Genomic DNA was extracted from the blood cell samples with the Qiagen DNeasy Blood Extraction Kit. Overall study outcomes, separate from this receptor: A later analysis found that HLA-associated TCR beta chains were more clonally expanded and had lower generation probabilities than equally common non-associated chains. The 87-base-pair reads could not distinguish some IMGT-functional V segments, including TRBV6-2 and TRBV6-3, so those segments were excluded. Presence/absence analyses assumed roughly uniform sequencing depth across donors, an assumption that may not hold. In a later analysis, several top co-occurrence clusters were reported to appear linked to parvovirus B19, influenza, CMV and Epstein-Barr virus. Correlated functional status among segregating V segments might reflect linkage disequilibrium, but an unknown experimental factor could not be ruled out. A later genetic analysis reported fewer N-insertions in productive TCRs among donors in an Asian-associated ancestry cluster than the roughly 690-donor mean. Because HLA typing was missing for some donors at each locus, association tests included only the typed subset. An association between a missense DCLRE1C variant and V-gene and J-gene trimming of TCR beta chains was found in a later genetic analysis and replicated in an independent cohort. For the cohort, immune exposure information was limited to CMV serostatus. It was suggested by the authors that the approach could potentially be generalized to other disease states and immunological phenotypes. Only TCR beta chains were sequenced in this cohort, and the absence of alpha or paired-chain data limited detectable features. A further reported finding was that TCR beta sequences accurately predicted the HLA-A and HLA-B alleles for most subjects in the first cohort. In an earlier analysis of around 600 of the donors, most TCR beta V segments appeared in productive rearrangements about 90% or about 30% of the time, broadly matching IMGT annotations. Three of the identified cytomegalovirus-associated TCR beta chains were confirmed in vitro to be specific for cytomegalovirus antigens. In a later analysis, most CMV-associated TCR beta chains were found to appear HLA-restricted, with HLA associations seemingly driven largely by CMV exposure. The classifier was reported to diagnose cytomegalovirus status with high specificity and sensitivity in both the original cohort and the validation cohort. A group of highly shared sequence variants was considered likely to be a technical artifact of the sequencing pipeline. When HLA alleles, especially DR and DQ, strongly co-occurred, attributing TCR associations to individual alleles was difficult. According to a later analysis, TCR association rates differed among HLA loci, with DRB1 alleles showing the most associated TCRs and HLA-C alleles showing the fewest. Most TCR sequences were observed very rarely across donors, whereas some public TCRs were present in many individuals. At a false discovery rate of 0.05, a later analysis linked around 15,000 TCR beta sequences to specific HLA alleles. In the study, approximately 150 TCR beta chains were listed as associated with cytomegalovirus. Over 15 rarely observed V segments, including chromosome 9 orphons, were excluded from the earlier analysis of just under 600 of the donors because counts were too low.

A note on this clone: The specificity of this receptor is unknown.

Receptor amplification or capture employed the immunoSEQ multiplex PCR assay. The multiplex PCR relied on a mix of 60 forward primers for TCR Vbeta segments and 13 reverse primers for TCR Jbeta segments. The CDR3 region of rearranged TCR beta genes was amplified from genomic DNA with a multiplex PCR assay. The Illumina HiSeq System was used to sequence the amplified TCR beta libraries as 87-base-pair reads. The original methods were these. A later analysis tallied around 87 million unique TCR beta chains across the 700 or so repertoires, and roughly 11 million of those chains were shared by two or more donors. A nearest-neighbor algorithm error-corrected the raw reads and collapsed the reads into unique sequences, merging closely related sequences to remove PCR and sequencing errors. To assign V, D and J gene segments, CDR3 sequences were aligned to IMGT reference sequences. For a sequence to be retained, a match of at least six nucleotides to both a V gene segment and a J gene segment was required. Rearrangements were called productive when the CDR3 lacked stop codons and stayed in frame with V and J; all others were non-productive. Following IMGT convention, CDR3 was defined as the stretch from the second conserved V-encoded cysteine to the conserved J-encoded phenylalanine. In an earlier analysis of around 570 of the donors, sequences lacking an unambiguous match to a single V gene segment were excluded. In an earlier analysis of about 590 of the donors, a V segment was called functional when productive rearrangements were above 56.7%, and segregating when the standard deviation between donors exceeded 5%. A statistical classification framework was built to diagnose cytomegalovirus status from the catalog of TCR beta chain sequences. In a later analysis, TCR nucleotide sequences were compared against IMGT/GENE-DB human TR gene sequences so that V and J genes could be assigned. A later analysis assigned CDR3 sequences and most-parsimonious VDJ recombination scenarios with the TCRdist pipeline. In a later analysis, each TCR beta chain was defined by its CDR3 amino acid sequence together with its V-gene family, and reads lacking a unique V-gene family were excluded. To address suspected cross-contamination and a sequencing artifact, a later analysis removed 592 highly shared, low-generation-probability nucleotide sequences. For each public chain, a later analysis derived a clonal expansion index from normalized ranks of inferred template counts within each repertoire. A later analysis computed generation probabilities with a VDJ recombination model fitted to out-of-frame rearrangements, and checked the results against IGoR. In a later analysis, hypergeometric tests were used to score TCR-TCR, TCR-HLA and TCR-CMV co-occurrence, with a repertoire-size bias correction applied to TCR pairs. In a later analysis, false discovery rates were estimated by permuting HLA or CMV assignments 20 times. A later analysis grouped co-occurring TCRs with DBSCAN, adding TCRdist sequence similarity when clustering within HLA-allele-positive subsets. Co-occurrence clustering excluded repertoires with fewer than 30,000 or more than 120,000 public chains, plus five with anomalous nucleotide sharing. What TCRdb holds here is the immuneACCESS table cut down to in-frame rearrangements. Part of the clones is not present; checked against another copy, under half of the missing clones reflect an unresolved V gene, and the others are unexplained. V, J and clone size are taken as reported in that table, and D and trimming were inferred from the DNA itself. The table held for this sample gives some 130,000 clones. The ten largest account for about 1.8% of the sample.

This sequence was found in a man aged 18 to 29 in good health and CMV-seronegative. The sample was PBMCs. The chain joins TRBV4-3 to TRBJ2-7; 7 nucleotides in the junction match TRBD1. The CDR3 region reads CASSQDGQASDEQYF. Here is the DNA: TGCGCCAGCAGCCAAGACGGACAGGCCTCGGACGAGCAGTACTTC.